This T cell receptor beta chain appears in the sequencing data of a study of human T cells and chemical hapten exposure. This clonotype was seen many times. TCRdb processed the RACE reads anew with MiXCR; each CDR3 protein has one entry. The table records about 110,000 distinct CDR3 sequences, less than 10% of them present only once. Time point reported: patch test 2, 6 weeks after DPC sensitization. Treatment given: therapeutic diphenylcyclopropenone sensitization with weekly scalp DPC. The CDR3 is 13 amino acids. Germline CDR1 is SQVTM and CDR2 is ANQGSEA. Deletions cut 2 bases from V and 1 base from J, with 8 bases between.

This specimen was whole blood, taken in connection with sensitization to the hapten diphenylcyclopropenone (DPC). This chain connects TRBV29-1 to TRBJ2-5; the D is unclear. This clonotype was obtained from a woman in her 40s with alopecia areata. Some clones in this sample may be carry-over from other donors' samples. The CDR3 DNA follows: TGCAGCGTTGAAACGCAGATCCAAGAGACCCAGTACTTC. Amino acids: CSVETQIQETQYF. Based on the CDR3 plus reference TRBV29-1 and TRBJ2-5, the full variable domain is SAVISQKPSRDICQRGTSLTIQCQVDSQVTMMFWYRQQPGQSLTLIATANQGSEATYESGFVIDKFPISRPNLTFSTLTVSNMSPEDSSIYLCSVETQIQETQYFGPGTRLLVL.